Listed here are 15 T cell receptor beta chains from one sample, sequenced in a study of a mutant IDH1 vaccine in newly diagnosed glioma. TCRdb's copy holds only in-frame clones and misses some; the assay was immunoSEQ multiplex PCR. The table lists around 130,000 clones, just under 80% of them singletons. Indicated time point: week 11, during vaccination. Topical imiquimod accompanied each vaccine dose, which consisted of 300 ug of mutant IDH1 20-mer peptide. Their cognate antigens are unknown. The sample was PBMCs, taken from a glioma patient whose treatment included an IDH1 peptide vaccine. These receptors came from a man aged 35 to 55 with glioma.

The genes are TRBV10-3 and TRBJ2-1; 13 bases agree with TRBD2. Unmatched junction bases numbered 8, after V lost 6 bases and J lost 3 bases. The germline V gene encodes CDR1 ENHRY and CDR2 SYGVKD. This CDR3 is built from 17 residues. The CDR3, as DNA: TGTGCCATCAGCTATTCCGGGACTAGCGGGGTCTACAATGAGCAGTTCTTC. It yields the protein CAISYSGTSGVYNEQFF.

The chain combines TRBV4-2 with TRBJ1-1, with D possibly being TRBD1 (5 bases). The V end was cut by 4 bases, the J end by 10 bases, with 16 bases between. There are 13 residues in the CDR3. Per the germline V gene, CDR1 is LGHNA and CDR2 is YNFKEQ. In nucleotides, the CDR3 is TGTGCCAGCAGCCCCCTCGCGGGGGATGGAGCTTTCTTT. This encodes CASSPLAGDGAFF.

The chain carries TRBV18 and TRBJ1-4, with D hard to call. Per germline, CDR1 KGHSH and CDR2 LQKENI. V was shortened by 3 bases and J by 7 bases, with 15 bases between the two germline ends. The CDR3 loop spans 15 amino acids. CDR3 in amino acids: CASSPRLVSGEKLFF. CDR3 DNA sequence: TGTGCCAGCTCACCTCGCCTTGTATCGGGTGAAAAACTGTTTTTT.

V gene TRBV7-9 combines with J gene TRBJ2-1; 8 nucleotides agree with TRBD2. Germline CDR1 is SEHNR and CDR2 is FQNEAQ (reference sequence). The CDR3 contains 17 residues. Trimming cost V 5 bases and J 0 bases; bases outside gene matches: 9. CDR3 sequence: CASSLPPGGSSYNEQFF. DNA for the CDR3: TGTGCCAGCAGCCTACCCCCGGGGGGGAGCTCCTACAATGAGCAGTTCTTC. Together with reference TRBV7-9 and TRBJ2-1, the CDR3 gives the full variable domain: DTGVSQNPRHKITKRGQNVTFRCDPISEHNRLYWYRQTLGQGPEFLTYFQNEAQLEKSRLLSDRFSAERPKGSFSTLEIQRTEQGDSAMYLCASSLPPGGSSYNEQFFGPGTRLTVL.

The chain carries TRBV4-3 and TRBJ1-2; unclear D gene. Germline V CDR1 and CDR2: LGHNA, YSLEER. The V end lost 2 bases, the J end lost 0 bases, and 7 bases lay between the germline ends. The length of the CDR3 is 14 residues. The CDR3: CASSQQEANYGYTF. CDR3 coding DNA: TGCGCCAGCAGCCAACAGGAGGCTAACTATGGCTACACCTTC.

The rearrangement uses TRBV5-5 and TRBJ2-3; TRBD2 matches 7 bases. CDR3 length: 13 amino acids. With 2 bases clipped from V and 6 bases from J, the junction kept 3 bases outside the gene matches. Germline assignment: CDR1 SGHKS and CDR2 YYEKEE (reference sequence). The CDR3 DNA sequence: TGTGCCAGCAGCTTCCGACTAGCCGATACGCAGTATTTT. Amino acid sequence: CASSFRLADTQYF.

J is TRBJ2-1 and V is TRBV6-5, with 8 bases identical to TRBD2. Germline V gene data show CDR1 as MNHEY and CDR2 as SVGAGI. The CDR3 contains 13 residues. V shed 6 bases, J shed 4 bases, and the junction held 2 bases outside the gene matches. CDR3 amino acids: CASRLAGYNEQFF. The CDR3 nucleotides read TGTGCCAGCAGGCTAGCGGGTTACAATGAGCAGTTCTTC.

The CDR3 loop is CAIPTGAVSGANVLTF. The CDR3, as DNA: TGTGCCATCCCGACAGGGGCCGTCTCTGGGGCCAACGTCCTGACTTTC. V is TRBV10-3 and J is TRBJ2-6; TRBD1 matches at 8 bases. Germline V gives CDR1 ENHRY, CDR2 SYGVKD. The V segment lost 8 bases and the J segment 0 bases; nucleotides outside the gene matches: 6. CDR3 size: 16 residues.

The chain carries TRBV18 and TRBJ2-7; 7 bases fit TRBD2. Germline CDR1 KGHSH, CDR2 LQKENI. V was clipped by 2 bases and J by 1 base; unmatched bases: 5. The CDR3 consists of 15 residues. CDR3 loop: CASSPSGESSYEQYF. The CDR3, as DNA: TGTGCCAGCTCACCAAGCGGGGAAAGTTCCTACGAGCAGTACTTC.

J is TRBJ2-3 and V is TRBV10-1; TRBD1 aligns across 9 bases. Germline V gene sequence: CDR1 WNHNN, CDR2 SYGVQD (reference sequence). The CDR3 is made up of 15 amino acids. The junction had 4 bases not matched to a gene; V was cut back by 6 bases and J by 0 bases. In DNA, the CDR3 is TGCGCCAGCAGCAGGACAGGGGCCAGCACAGATACGCAGTATTTT. This sequence encodes CASSRTGASTDTQYF.

This rearrangement joins TRBV6-5 to TRBJ1-2; D remains ambiguous. Germline CDR1 is MNHEY and CDR2 is SVGAGI. This CDR3 is 11 amino acids long. V dropped 6 bases and J dropped 8 bases, with 10 bases sitting between them. The CDR3, as DNA: TGTGCCAGCAGCGAAGGTCTGGGCTACACCTTC. Amino acid sequence: CASSEGLGYTF.

The CDR3 loop reads CASSQGRGPLGETQYF. CDR3 DNA: TGCGCCAGCAGCCAAGGGCGAGGACCCCTGGGAGAGACCCAGTACTTC. The rearrangement uses TRBV4-3 and TRBJ2-5; D gene ambiguous. The V end was cut by 1 base, the J end by 4 bases, with 16 bases between. The length of the CDR3 is 16 residues. Germline values: CDR1 LGHNA, CDR2 YSLEER.

V gene TRBV9 combines with J gene TRBJ1-2; D unresolved. In germline, CDR1 is SGDLS, CDR2 YYNGEE. This CDR3 region has 11 residues. Between the trimmed V and J ends, which lost 4 bases and 8 bases, there was a span of 9 bases. The CDR3 DNA is TGTGCCAGCAGCTCCCGTGACGGCTACACCTTC. This translates into CASSSRDGYTF.

The genes are TRBV7-9 and TRBJ2-7, with TRBD2 matching over 7 bases. V gave up 5 bases and J gave up 0 bases; unmatched junction bases: 4. From germline, CDR1 is SEHNR and CDR2 FQNEAQ (reference sequence). CDR3 length: 14 residues. The CDR3: CASSPSGASYEQYF. In DNA, the CDR3 is TGTGCCAGCAGCCCGAGCGGGGCCTCCTACGAGCAGTACTTC.

This clone was seen only a few times. The rearrangement uses TRBV9 and TRBJ2-3; no definite D call. Germline assignment: CDR1 SGDLS and CDR2 YYNGEE. V gave up 3 bases and J gave up 6 bases, with 17 bases separating them. This CDR3 region has 15 residues. CDR3 protein: CASSGEWVQGDTQYF. DNA for the CDR3: TGTGCCAGCAGCGGAGAGTGGGTCCAAGGGGATACGCAGTATTTT.